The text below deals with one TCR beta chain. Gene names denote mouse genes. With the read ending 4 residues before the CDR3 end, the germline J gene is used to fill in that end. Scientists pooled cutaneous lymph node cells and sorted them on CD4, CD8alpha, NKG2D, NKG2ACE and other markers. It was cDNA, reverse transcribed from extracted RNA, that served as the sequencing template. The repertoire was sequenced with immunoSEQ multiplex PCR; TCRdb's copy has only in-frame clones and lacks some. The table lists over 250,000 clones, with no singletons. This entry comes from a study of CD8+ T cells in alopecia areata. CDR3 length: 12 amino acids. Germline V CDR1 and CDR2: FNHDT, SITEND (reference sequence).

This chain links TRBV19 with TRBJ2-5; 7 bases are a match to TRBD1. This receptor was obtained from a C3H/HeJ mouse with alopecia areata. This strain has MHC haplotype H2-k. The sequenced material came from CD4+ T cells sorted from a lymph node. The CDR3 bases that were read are TGTGCCAGCAGTACGACAGGGGAC. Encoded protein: CASSTTGD. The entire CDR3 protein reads CASSTTGDTQYF.